This TCR beta chain was captured in a study of cytomegalovirus exposure and HLA in healthy donors. It was with 60 Vbeta and 13 Jbeta primers that the PCR ran. Assay: immunoSEQ multiplex PCR; the TCRdb copy retains only in-frame clones and omits some. The table has roughly 150,000 clones, about 74% seen once; the top ten hold 2% to 2.5%. Germline assignment: CDR1 MGHDK and CDR2 SYGVNS. Trimming removed 7 bases from V and 3 bases from J; junction bases left unmatched: 5. This CDR3 region has 15 residues. Findings and limits, study-wide: Cytomegalovirus status was reportedly diagnosed by the classifier with high sensitivity and specificity. Later analysis identified several of the most significant clusters that appeared linked to common viral pathogens.

This clone has only a few counts. Its antigen remains unknown. The specimen was PBMCs. This sequence was found in a man aged 30-40 years in good health and CMV-seronegative. This chain links TRBV25-1 with TRBJ2-2; 10 positions match TRBD1. The CDR3 spells CASTWGTGDTGELFF. CDR3 bases: TGTGCCAGCACATGGGGGACAGGGGACACCGGGGAGCTGTTTTTT.